The 26 T cell receptor beta chains given below trace back to one sample, sequenced in a study. TCRdb itself ran the 5' RACE reads through MiXCR, one entry per CDR3 protein. The table shows approximately 47,000 distinct CDR3 sequences, with around a quarter occurring only once. Sequencing was performed on naive CD4+ T cells sorted from blood. The subset is: naive CD4+ T cells, CD4+CD45RA+CD25-. These receptors were obtained from a female donor with breast cancer.

This clonotype was found a few times. The chain has TRBV15 and TRBJ2-4; 10 bases align to TRBD1. CDR1 is LNHNV and CDR2 is YYDKDF in the germline V gene (reference sequence). The CDR3 totals 14 residues. The junction had 3 bases not matched to a gene; V was cut back by 4 bases and J by 6 bases. This CDR3 reads CATSTRTGGNIQYF. In DNA, the CDR3 is TGTGCCACCAGCACACGGACAGGGGGAAACATTCAGTACTTC. The full variable domain, with the rest looked up from reference TRBV15 and TRBJ2-4, is DAMVIQNPRYQVTQFGKPVTLSCSQTLNHNVMYWYQQKSSQAPKLLFHYYDKDFNNEADTPDNFQSRRPNTSFCFLDIRSPGLGDTAMYLCATSTRTGGNIQYFGAGTRLSVL.

The gene calls are TRBV7-9 and TRBJ2-3; 7 nucleotides line up with TRBD2. Trimming took 5 bases from V and 6 from J; bases not matched to a gene: 11. The germline gives CDR1 SEHNR, CDR2 FQNEAQ (reference sequence). The CDR3 runs 15 residues. The CDR3 loop reads CASSPSGGHQDTQYF. The CDR3 DNA reads as TGTGCCAGCAGCCCCTCGGGAGGCCACCAGGATACGCAGTATTTT.

J is TRBJ2-7 and V is TRBV5-1; the D gene is possibly TRBD1 (6 bases). This CDR3 comprises 12 residues. The germline gives CDR1 SGHRS, CDR2 YFSETQ. The germline V and J ends were trimmed by 4 bases and 7 bases, with 12 bases remaining between them. The CDR3 here is CASSNTGREQYF. For the CDR3, the DNA is TGCGCCAGCAGCAATACAGGGCGGGAGCAGTACTTC.

CDR3: CASSPLMEADYGYTF. The CDR3 nucleotides are TGTGCCAGCTCACCACTGATGGAGGCGGACTATGGCTACACCTTC. The chain links TRBV18 to TRBJ1-2; D gene ambiguous. CDR1 KGHSH and CDR2 LQKENI come from the germline V gene. This CDR3 comprises 15 residues. V was pared by 1 base and J by 3 bases, with 12 bases between.

This clonotype was seen more than once but under ten times. The chain couples TRBV11-2 to TRBJ1-3; the D gene is possibly TRBD1 (6 bases). Between the trimmed V and J ends, which lost 1 base and 4 bases, there was a span of 14 bases. CDR3 length: 16 amino acids. Germline-derived CDR1 and CDR2 are SGHAT and FQNNGV. The chain's CDR3 is CASSLVGANRGNTIYF. The CDR3 region has the DNA TGTGCCAGCAGCTTAGTGGGGGCCAATCGAGGAAACACCATATATTTT.

This chain joins TRBV20-1 and TRBJ1-2; D may be TRBD1 (5 bases). The germline V gene has CDR1 DFQATT and CDR2 SNEGSKA (reference sequence). Trimming took off 2 bases at V and 4 bases at J, with 14 bases between the two ends. The CDR3 sequence is 14 residues long. The CDR3 loop reads CSARNLGEGYGYTF. The CDR3, as DNA: TGCAGTGCTAGAAACTTAGGGGAGGGCTATGGCTACACCTTC.

V is TRBV7-2 and J is TRBJ1-1; possible D gene TRBD1, 5 bases. Trimming removed 2 bases at V and 4 bases at J, with 11 bases between. The CDR3 sequence is 14 residues long. Looked up from germline, CDR1 is SGHTA and CDR2 is FQGNSA. CDR3 protein: CASSLRGESTEAFF. In DNA, the CDR3 is TGTGCCAGCAGCTTACGGGGGGAGAGCACTGAAGCTTTCTTT.

The chain links TRBV12-3 or TRBV12-4 to TRBJ2-7; 7 positions agree with TRBD1. There are 14 residues in the CDR3. Losses at the gene ends were 3 bases for V and 6 bases for J; bases not matched to a gene: 8. The CDR3: CASSLTGPKGEQYF. The CDR3 coding sequence is TGTGCCAGCAGTTTGACAGGGCCTAAGGGCGAGCAGTACTTC.

In DNA form, the CDR3 reads TGTGCCAGCAGCTTGGACCTAGGGGCGAAGCTGTCTGAAGCTTTCTTT. As protein: CASSLDLGAKLSEAFF. The J gene is TRBJ1-1, the V gene TRBV5-4, with D possibly matching TRBD1 (5 bases). The V gene lost 0 bases and the J gene lost 6 bases, with 18 bases spanning the gap. This CDR3 comprises 16 residues. Germline V lookup: CDR1 SGHNT, CDR2 YYREEE (reference sequence).

There are a few counts of this clonotype. As DNA, the CDR3 is TGCAGTGCTCCGGAGATTAAGAGCTCCTACAATGAGCAGTTCTTC. It is translated as CSAPEIKSSYNEQFF. The chain recombines TRBV20-1 with TRBJ2-1; D uncertain. V shed 5 bases and J shed 0 bases, with 14 bases lying between them. Germline loops: CDR1 DFQATT, CDR2 SNEGSKA (reference sequence). The CDR3 consists of 15 residues.

This clonotype has more than one count but fewer than ten. The chain joins TRBV28 to TRBJ1-2; D is perhaps TRBD1 (6 bases). Germline V CDR1 and CDR2: MDHEN, SYDVKM. V was shortened by 8 bases and J by 8 bases, with 18 bases between the two germline ends. This CDR3 is 13 amino acids long. CDR3 bases: TGTGCCAGCTCCTTCGCGGGGGCTCGGGGCTACACCTTC. This gives the protein CASSFAGARGYTF.

The genes are TRBV6-1 and TRBJ1-1; the D is unclear. V lost 3 bases to trimming and J lost 1 base, with 9 bases between them. Germline V gives CDR1 MNHNS, CDR2 SASEGT. This CDR3 contains 14 residues. Written as DNA, the CDR3 is TGTGCCAGCAGTGAGGCAGATCAGAACACTGAAGCTTTCTTT. Translated, it gives CASSEADQNTEAFF.

CDR3 sequence: CASTPVGTVNSPLHF. As DNA, the CDR3 is TGTGCCAGCACGCCGGTGGGGACCGTGAATTCACCCCTCCACTTT. The rearrangement links TRBV27 to TRBJ1-6; D perhaps matches TRBD1 (5 bases). CDR3 length: 15 amino acids. CDR1 and CDR2 (germline): MNHEY, SMNVEV (reference sequence). The V end lost 7 bases, the J end lost 7 bases, and 17 bases lay between the germline ends.

V usage is TRBV12-3 or TRBV12-4 and J usage is TRBJ2-3, with D uncertain. V lost 7 bases and J lost 6, with 11 bases in between. The CDR3 totals 12 residues. The CDR3 sequence: CASTLFVDTQYF. CDR3 in DNA: TGTGCCAGCACCCTATTCGTGGATACGCAGTATTTT.

The V and J genes are TRBV6-5 and TRBJ2-7, with D tentatively TRBD1 or TRBD2 (6 bases each). CDR1 and CDR2 from the germline V gene are MNHEY and SVGAGI. Trimming stripped 5 bases from V and 2 bases from J, with 13 bases between. This CDR3 has 14 residues. This CDR3 reads CASSGEGGPYEQYF. The CDR3 DNA sequence: TGTGCCAGCAGTGGCGAGGGGGGACCCTACGAGCAGTACTTC.

This clonotype is classed as medium-sized. The genes are TRBV5-1 and TRBJ1-1; D unclear. Germline CDR1 reads SGHRS; CDR2 reads YFSETQ. V shed 4 bases and J shed 7 bases, with 17 bases lying between them. This CDR3 is 14 amino acids long. The CDR3 spells CASSEHSQDNEAFF. The CDR3 DNA is TGCGCCAGCAGCGAACACAGTCAGGATAATGAAGCTTTCTTT.

Many counts were recorded for this clonotype. V usage is TRBV20-1 and J usage is TRBJ1-5; possibly TRBD1 for D (6 bases). Trimming removed 0 bases at V and 5 bases at J, with 8 bases between. Per germline, CDR1 DFQATT and CDR2 SNEGSKA (reference sequence). The CDR3 is 13 residues long. In DNA, the CDR3 is TGCAGTGCTAGAGAGGGGGCAGATCAGCCCCAGCATTTT. This codes for CSAREGADQPQHF.

The CDR3 DNA is TGCAGTGCTAATAGCGGGGGGGCCACAGATACGCAGTATTTT. Its protein product is CSANSGGATDTQYF. The chain uses TRBV20-1 and TRBJ2-3; TRBD2 agrees at 11 bases. Germline CDR1 is DFQATT and CDR2 is SNEGSKA (reference sequence). CDR3 size: 14 residues. Trimming cost V 4 bases and J 2 bases; bases outside gene matches: 2.

In this sample, this clonotype turned up a few times. The rearrangement uses TRBV6-4 and TRBJ2-3; D may be TRBD2 (5 bases). The CDR3 length is 13 residues. Trimming left V 0 bases short and J 8 bases short, with 9 bases between. CDR1 is MRHNA and CDR2 is SNTAGT in the germline V gene. CDR3 region: CASSDSMGSTQYF. The CDR3 bases are TGTGCCAGCAGTGACTCGATGGGGAGTACGCAGTATTTT.

The sample holds a few counts of this clonotype. The chain uses TRBV12-3 or TRBV12-4 and TRBJ1-5; D is perhaps TRBD1 (5 bases). The CDR3 has 14 amino acids. V lost 5 bases and J 10 bases, leaving 18 bases between the germline ends. The CDR3 is CASSQRQRTFPQHF. The CDR3 DNA reads as TGTGCCAGCAGTCAACGTCAGAGGACATTCCCCCAGCATTTT.

The CDR3 DNA follows: TGTGCCAGCAGTTATAGTGAGGATACGCAGTATTTT. Translating gives CASSYSEDTQYF. V usage is TRBV6-6 and J usage is TRBJ2-3; D ambiguous. The CDR3 is 12 residues long. Germline V gene data show CDR1 as MNHNY and CDR2 as SVGAGI (reference sequence). V was trimmed by 3 bases and J by 6 bases, leaving 7 bases between them.

A single count supports this clonotype. The chain combines TRBV30 with TRBJ2-7; D is unclear. The CDR3 totals 15 residues. Trimming stripped 1 base from V and 2 bases from J, with 15 bases between. Looked up from germline, CDR1 is GTSNPN and CDR2 is SVGIG (reference sequence). CDR3 DNA sequence: TGTGCCTGGAGTGCTTTGGCAGAAACCCCCTACGAGCAGTACTTC. Residues: CAWSALAETPYEQYF.

The rearrangement joins TRBV4-2 to TRBJ2-7; TRBD2 matches at 10 bases. Germline CDR1 is LGHNA and CDR2 is YNFKEQ. The CDR3 contains 15 residues. The J segment lost 5 bases and the V segment lost 1 base, leaving 5 bases of the junction unmatched. The DNA of the CDR3 is TGTGCCAGCAGCCAAGCCGCCAGCGGGGGGGACGAGCAGTACTTC. Its translation: CASSQAASGGDEQYF.

This clonotype has a count of ten or more. The chain uses TRBV7-2 and TRBJ2-3, with 9 bases lining up with TRBD2. V was clipped by 1 base and J by 5 bases; unmatched bases: 4. The CDR3 contains 15 residues. Per germline, CDR1 SGHTA and CDR2 FQGNSA. CDR3: CASSLGRGGRDTQYF. As DNA, the CDR3 is TGTGCCAGCAGCTTAGGGCGGGGGGGTCGAGATACGCAGTATTTT. Full variable domain (remainder filled in from reference TRBV7-2 and TRBJ2-3): GAGVSQSPSNKVTEKGKDVELRCDPISGHTALYWYRQSLGQGLEFLIYFQGNSAPDKSGLPSDRFSAERTGGSVSTLTIQRTQQEDSAVYLCASSLGRGGRDTQYFGPGTRLTVL.

This clonotype was counted at least ten times. CDR3 amino acids: CASSLATGAATGNTIYF. DNA for the CDR3: TGCGCCAGCAGCTTGGCCACGGGTGCGGCAACTGGAAACACCATATATTTT. The V call is TRBV5-1, the J call TRBJ1-3; D gene unclear. The CDR3 has 17 amino acids. V was clipped by 0 bases and J by 2 bases, with 15 bases between them. Germline lookup yields CDR1 SGHRS and CDR2 YFSETQ.

This chain joins TRBV20-1 and TRBJ2-3; TRBD2 aligns across 9 bases. The CDR3 is made up of 14 amino acids. The V gene end was trimmed by 5 bases and the J gene end by 4 bases; junction bases not matched to a gene: 7. The germline CDR1 and CDR2 sequences are DFQATT and SNEGSKA (reference sequence). In nucleotides, the CDR3 is TGCAGTGCTCCTCTAGCGGGAAGCCCAGATACGCAGTATTTT. The encoded protein is CSAPLAGSPDTQYF.